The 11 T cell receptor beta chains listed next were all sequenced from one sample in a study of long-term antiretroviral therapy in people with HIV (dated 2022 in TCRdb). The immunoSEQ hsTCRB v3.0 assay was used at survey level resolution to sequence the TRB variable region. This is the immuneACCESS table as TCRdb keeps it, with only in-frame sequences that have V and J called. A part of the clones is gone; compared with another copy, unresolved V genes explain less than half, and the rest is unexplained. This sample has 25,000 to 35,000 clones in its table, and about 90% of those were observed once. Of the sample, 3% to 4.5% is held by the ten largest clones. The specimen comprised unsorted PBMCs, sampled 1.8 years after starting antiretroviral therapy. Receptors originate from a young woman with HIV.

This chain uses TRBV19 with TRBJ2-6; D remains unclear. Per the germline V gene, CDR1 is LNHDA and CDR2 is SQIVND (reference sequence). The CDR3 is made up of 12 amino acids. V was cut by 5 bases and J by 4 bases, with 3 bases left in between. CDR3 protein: CASSSGANVLTF. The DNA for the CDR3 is TGTGCCAGTAGTTCGGGGGCCAACGTCCTGACTTTC.

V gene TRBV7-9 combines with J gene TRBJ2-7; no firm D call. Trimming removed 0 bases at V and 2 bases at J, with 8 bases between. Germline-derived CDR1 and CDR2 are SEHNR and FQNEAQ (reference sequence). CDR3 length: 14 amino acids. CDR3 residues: CASSLARSAYEQYF. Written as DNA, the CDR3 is TGTGCCAGCAGCTTAGCGCGGAGCGCCTACGAGCAGTACTTC.

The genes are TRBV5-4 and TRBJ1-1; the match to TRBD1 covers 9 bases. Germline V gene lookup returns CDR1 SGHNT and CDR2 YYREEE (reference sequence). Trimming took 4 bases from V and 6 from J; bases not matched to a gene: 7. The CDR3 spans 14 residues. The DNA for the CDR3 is TGTGCCAGCAGCCGCATTACAGGGGGCTCTGAAGCTTTCTTT. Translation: CASSRITGGSEAFF.

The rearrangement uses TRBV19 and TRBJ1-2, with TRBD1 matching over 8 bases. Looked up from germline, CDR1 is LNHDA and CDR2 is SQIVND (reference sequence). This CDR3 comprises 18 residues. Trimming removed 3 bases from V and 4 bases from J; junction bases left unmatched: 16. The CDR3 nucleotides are TGTGCCAGTAGTATGGGAGGCCAGGGGGCGCGAGTTTCCTATGGCTACACCTTC. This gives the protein CASSMGGQGARVSYGYTF.

CDR3 amino acids: CASSPPGKRTEAFF. The DNA of the CDR3 is TGTGCCAGCAGCCCGCCGGGCAAACGCACTGAAGCTTTCTTT. V is TRBV28 and J is TRBJ1-1; D not resolved. Germline lookup yields CDR1 MDHEN and CDR2 SYDVKM. The V end lost 6 bases, the J end lost 4 bases, and 15 bases lay between the germline ends. The CDR3 length is 14 residues.

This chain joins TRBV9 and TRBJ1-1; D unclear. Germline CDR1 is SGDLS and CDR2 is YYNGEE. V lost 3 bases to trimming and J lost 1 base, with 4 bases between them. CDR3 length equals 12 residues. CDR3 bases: TGTGCCAGCAGCGCCCAGAACACTGAAGCTTTCTTT. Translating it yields CASSAQNTEAFF.

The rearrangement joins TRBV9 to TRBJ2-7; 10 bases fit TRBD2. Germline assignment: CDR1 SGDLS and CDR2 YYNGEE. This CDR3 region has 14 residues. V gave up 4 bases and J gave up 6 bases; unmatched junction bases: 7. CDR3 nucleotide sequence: TGTGCCAGCAGCCCCCTTACTAGCGGGGCCGAGCAGTACTTC. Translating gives CASSPLTSGAEQYF.

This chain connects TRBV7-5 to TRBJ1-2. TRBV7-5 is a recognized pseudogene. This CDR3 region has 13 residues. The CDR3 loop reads CARSLKGDYGYTF. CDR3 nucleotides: TGTGCCAGAAGCTTAAAAGGAGACTATGGCTACACCTTC.

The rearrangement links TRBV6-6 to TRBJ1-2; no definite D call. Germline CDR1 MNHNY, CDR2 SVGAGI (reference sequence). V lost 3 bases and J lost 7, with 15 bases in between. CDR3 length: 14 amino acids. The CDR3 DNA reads TGTGCCAGCAGTTATTCAGAACGGAGAAGTGGCTACACCTTC. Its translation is CASSYSERRSGYTF.

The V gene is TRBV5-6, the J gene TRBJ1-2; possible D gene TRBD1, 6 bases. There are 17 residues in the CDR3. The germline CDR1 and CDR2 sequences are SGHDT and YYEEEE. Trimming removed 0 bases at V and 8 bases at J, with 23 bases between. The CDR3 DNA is TGTGCCAGCAGCTTGGGGTACGGGTTCGGGGGCGCGTACGGCTACACCTTC. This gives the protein CASSLGYGFGGAYGYTF. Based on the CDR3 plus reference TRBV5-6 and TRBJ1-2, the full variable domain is DAGVTQSPTHLIKTRGQQVTLRCSPKSGHDTVSWYQQALGQGPQFIFQYYEEEERQRGNFPDRFSGHQFPNYSSELNVNALLLGDSALYLCASSLGYGFGGAYGYTFGSGTRLTVV.

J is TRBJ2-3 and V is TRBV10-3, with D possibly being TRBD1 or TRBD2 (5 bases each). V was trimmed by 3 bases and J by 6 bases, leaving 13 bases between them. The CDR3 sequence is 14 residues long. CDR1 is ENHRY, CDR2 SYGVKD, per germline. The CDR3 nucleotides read TGTGCCATCAGTGACAGGACCGAGGGGGATACGCAGTATTTT. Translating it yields CAISDRTEGDTQYF.